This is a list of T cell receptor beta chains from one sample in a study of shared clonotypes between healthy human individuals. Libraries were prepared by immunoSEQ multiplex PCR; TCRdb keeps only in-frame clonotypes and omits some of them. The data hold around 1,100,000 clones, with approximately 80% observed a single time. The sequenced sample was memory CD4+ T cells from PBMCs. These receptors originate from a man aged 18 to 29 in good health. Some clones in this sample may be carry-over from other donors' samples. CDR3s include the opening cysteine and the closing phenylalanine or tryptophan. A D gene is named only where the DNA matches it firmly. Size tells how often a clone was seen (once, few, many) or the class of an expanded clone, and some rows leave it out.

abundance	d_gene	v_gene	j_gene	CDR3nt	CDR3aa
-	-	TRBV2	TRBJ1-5	TGTGCCAGCAGCCCAATTCTGGTTGGGAGTCAGCCCCAGCATTTT	CASSPILVGSQPQHF
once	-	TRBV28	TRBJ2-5	TGTGCCAGCAGATCACAGGGCCTCGCTCAAGAGACCCAGTACTTC	CASRSQGLAQETQYF
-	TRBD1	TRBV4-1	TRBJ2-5	TGCGCCAGCAGCCAACCGACAGGGGAAACTGAGACCCAGTACTTC	CASSQPTGETETQYF
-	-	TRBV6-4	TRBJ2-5	TGTGCCAGCAGTGGTGGCAGGCTAAATTCCCAAGAGACCCAGTACTTC	CASSGGRLNSQETQYF
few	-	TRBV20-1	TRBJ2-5	TGCAGTGCTTTAGTCCAAGAGACCCAGTACTTC	CSALVQETQYF
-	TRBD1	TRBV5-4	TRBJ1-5	TGTGCCAGCACCCCGCGACAGGGGACCAATCAGCCCCAGCATTTT	CASTPRQGTNQPQHF
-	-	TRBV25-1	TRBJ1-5	TGTGCCAGCAGTAAGTCAGAAGGCAATCAGCCCCAGCATTTT	CASSKSEGNQPQHF
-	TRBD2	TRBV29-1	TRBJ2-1	TGCAGCGTTGCCCCACTAGCGGGAGCTAATGGGCAGTTCTTC	CSVAPLAGANGQFF
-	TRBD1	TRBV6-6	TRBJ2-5	TGTGCCAGCAGTTACCCGGGCAGGGGGTTGGGCGAGACCCAGTACTTC	CASSYPGRGLGETQYF
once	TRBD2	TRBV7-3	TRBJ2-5	TGTGCCAGCAGCTTAGGACTAGCTAACCAAGAGACCCAGTACTTC	CASSLGLANQETQYF
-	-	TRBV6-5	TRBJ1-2	TGTGCCAGCAGTTACTCGATTGGCTTAGCGGCCTACACCTTC	CASSYSIGLAAYTF
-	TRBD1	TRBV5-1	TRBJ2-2	TGCGCCAGCAGCTCGGGACAGGGTAGCACCGGGGAGCTGTTTTTT	CASSSGQGSTGELFF
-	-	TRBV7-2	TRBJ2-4	TGTGCCAGCAGCTTTACGGGAACCGGGGACATTCAGTACTTC	CASSFTGTGDIQYF
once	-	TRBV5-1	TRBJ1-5	TGCGCCAGCAGCCCAAACGGGGGCGATCAGCCCCAGCATTTT	CASSPNGGDQPQHF
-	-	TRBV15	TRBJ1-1	TGTGCCACCAGCAGAGCACCAGCGGCCATGAACACTGAAGCTTTCTTT	CATSRAPAAMNTEAFF
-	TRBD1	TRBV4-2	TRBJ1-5	TGTGCCAGCAGCCAAAGTGAGACAGGGGGAGATCAGCCCCAGCATTTT	CASSQSETGGDQPQHF
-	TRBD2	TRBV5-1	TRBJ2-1	TGCGCCAGCAGCTTGGCCGAGGTAGCGGGAGCCTACAATGAGCAGTTCTTC	CASSLAEVAGAYNEQFF
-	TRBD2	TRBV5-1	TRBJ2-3	TGCGCCAGCAGACCCACTAGCGGGAGTCCAGATACGCAGTATTTT	CASRPTSGSPDTQYF
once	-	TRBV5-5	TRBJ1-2	TGTGCCAGCAGCCCGACTTCCCAGGTGGGGGGCTACACCTTC	CASSPTSQVGGYTF
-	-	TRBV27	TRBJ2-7	TGTGCCAGCGCCTTCGTGTGGGGGGACGAGCAGTACTTC	CASAFVWGDEQYF
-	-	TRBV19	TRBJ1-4	TGTGCCAGTAGTACCTTCAGGGCGGGTTCTGAAAAACTGTTTTTT	CASSTFRAGSEKLFF
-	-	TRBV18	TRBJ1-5	TGTGCCAGCTCACCACGCCAGGCCGGGCAGCCCCAGCATTTT	CASSPRQAGQPQHF
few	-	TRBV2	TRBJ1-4	TGTGCCAGCAGAGCAGGGGCAACTAATGAAAAACTGTTTTTT	CASRAGATNEKLFF
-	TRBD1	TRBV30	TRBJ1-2	TGTGCCTGGAGTCGCGGACAGGGCTCTGGCTACACCTTC	CAWSRGQGSGYTF
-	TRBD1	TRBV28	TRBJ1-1	TGTGCCAGCAGTGCCCAACGACAGGGGACTGAAGCTTTCTTT	CASSAQRQGTEAFF
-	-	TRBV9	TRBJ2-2	TGTGCCAGCAGCCCCCGCCTAGCTAACACCGGGGAGCTGTTTTTT	CASSPRLANTGELFF
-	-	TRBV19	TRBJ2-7	TGTGCCAGTAGTCTGACCGTTAGCTCCTACGAGCAGTACTTC	CASSLTVSSYEQYF
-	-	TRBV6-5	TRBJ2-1	TGTGCCAGCAGTTACTCGGAGGGTAGCAATGAGCAGTTCTTC	CASSYSEGSNEQFF
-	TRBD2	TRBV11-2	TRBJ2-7	TGTGCCAGCAGCTTAGAATCCCTCGCGGGAGGGGTCCCCTACGAGCAGTACTTC	CASSLESLAGGVPYEQYF
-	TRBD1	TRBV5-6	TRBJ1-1	TGTGCCAGCAGCCGACTGGGACAGGCGAACACTGAAGCTTTCTTT	CASSRLGQANTEAFF
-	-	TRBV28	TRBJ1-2	TGTGCCAGTAACACAGGCCGCTATGGCTACACCTTC	CASNTGRYGYTF
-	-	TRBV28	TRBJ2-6	TGTGCCAGCAGTTTAAACTGGGCTGGGGCCAACGTCCTGACTTTC	CASSLNWAGANVLTF
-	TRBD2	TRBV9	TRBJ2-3	TGTGCCAGCAACGGCGGGAGGGCGGTGGCAGATACGCAGTATTTT	CASNGGRAVADTQYF
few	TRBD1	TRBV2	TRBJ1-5	TGTGCCAGCAGGCTGGGACAGGAGTTAAATCAGCCCCAGCATTTT	CASRLGQELNQPQHF
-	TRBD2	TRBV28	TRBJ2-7	TGTGCCAGCACCTCAGCGAGCGGGGACCGATACGAGCAGTACTTC	CASTSASGDRYEQYF
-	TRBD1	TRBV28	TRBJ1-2	TGTGCCAGCAGTTTAAACAGGGGCCAGGGCTACACCTTC	CASSLNRGQGYTF
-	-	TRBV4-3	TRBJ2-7	TGCGCCAGCAGCCATAAGATCGGCCTCTCCTACGAGCAGTACTTC	CASSHKIGLSYEQYF
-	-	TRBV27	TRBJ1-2	TGTGCCAGCAGGACCAGGGGTTATGGCTATGGCTACACCTTC	CASRTRGYGYGYTF
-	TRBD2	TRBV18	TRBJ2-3	TGTGCCAGCTCACCCTGGACTAGCGGGAACACAGATACGCAGTATTTT	CASSPWTSGNTDTQYF
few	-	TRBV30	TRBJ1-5	TGTGCCTGGAGTGTACCAATTAGCAATCAGCCCCAGCATTTT	CAWSVPISNQPQHF
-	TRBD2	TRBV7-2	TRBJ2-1	TGTGCCAGCAGCCGCGAACTAGCGGGAGGCTACAATGAGCAGTTCTTC	CASSRELAGGYNEQFF
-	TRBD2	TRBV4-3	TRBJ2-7	TGCGCCAGCAGCCGCGGGACTAGCGGGAGGGCCGGGGACGAGCAGTACTTC	CASSRGTSGRAGDEQYF
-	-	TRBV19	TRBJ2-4	TGTGCCAGTAGTTATCGGGGTGGGAGCCTAGCCAAAAACATTCAGTACTTC	CASSYRGGSLAKNIQYF
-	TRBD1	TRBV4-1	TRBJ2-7	TGCGCCAGCAGCCATCCGGGACAGGGGGCTTACGAGCAGTACTTC	CASSHPGQGAYEQYF
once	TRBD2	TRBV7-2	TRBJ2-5	TGTGCCAGCAGCTTTCGCTCTAGCGGGAGTCGGGAGACCCAGTACTTC	CASSFRSSGSRETQYF